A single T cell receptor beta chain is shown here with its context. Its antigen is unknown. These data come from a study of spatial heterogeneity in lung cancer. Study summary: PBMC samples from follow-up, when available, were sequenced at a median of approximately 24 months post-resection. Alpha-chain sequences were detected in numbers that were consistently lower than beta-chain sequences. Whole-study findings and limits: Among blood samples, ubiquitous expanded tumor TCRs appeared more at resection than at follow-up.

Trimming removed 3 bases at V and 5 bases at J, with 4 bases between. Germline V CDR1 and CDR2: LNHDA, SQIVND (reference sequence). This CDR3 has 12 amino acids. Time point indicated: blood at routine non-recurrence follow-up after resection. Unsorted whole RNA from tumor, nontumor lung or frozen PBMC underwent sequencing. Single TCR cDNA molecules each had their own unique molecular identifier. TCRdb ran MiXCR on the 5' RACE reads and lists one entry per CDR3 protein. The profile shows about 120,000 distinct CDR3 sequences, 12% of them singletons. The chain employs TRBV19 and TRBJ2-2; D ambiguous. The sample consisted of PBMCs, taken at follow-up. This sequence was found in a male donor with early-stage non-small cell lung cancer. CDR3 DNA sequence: TGTGCCAGTAGTATGGGGACCGGGGAGCTGTTTTTT. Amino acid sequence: CASSMGTGELFF.